The source of this T cell receptor (beta chain) is a study of cytomegalovirus exposure and HLA in healthy donors. Study context: HLA-typed donors were the source of 83 million or so unique TCRs held in an early data release.

Of note for this clone: Its antigen is currently unknown.

PCR was performed using 60 Vbeta and 13 Jbeta primers. Clones were read by immunoSEQ multiplex PCR, and TCRdb kept only the in-frame ones, dropping some. This table has more than 200,000 clones, about 74% appearing once. Findings and caveats of the study: Accurate prediction of most subjects' HLA-A and HLA-B alleles from TCR beta sequences was reported. Fewer N-insertions than the approximately 700-donor mean were reportedly shown by an Asian-associated ancestry cluster in a later analysis.

Material for sequencing was PBMCs. The sequence was collected from a man aged 40-55 years in good health and CMV-seronegative.

CDR3 in DNA: TGTGCCAGCAGCCCGGACAGGGGGTATCAGCCCCAGCATTTT. It encodes CASSPDRGYQPQHF. The chain combines TRBV2 with TRBJ1-5, with 10 bases that match TRBD1. The trim removed 6 bases at V and 5 bases at J, leaving 4 bases unmatched. CDR3 size: 14 residues. Germline-derived CDR1 and CDR2 are SNHLY and FYNNEI.